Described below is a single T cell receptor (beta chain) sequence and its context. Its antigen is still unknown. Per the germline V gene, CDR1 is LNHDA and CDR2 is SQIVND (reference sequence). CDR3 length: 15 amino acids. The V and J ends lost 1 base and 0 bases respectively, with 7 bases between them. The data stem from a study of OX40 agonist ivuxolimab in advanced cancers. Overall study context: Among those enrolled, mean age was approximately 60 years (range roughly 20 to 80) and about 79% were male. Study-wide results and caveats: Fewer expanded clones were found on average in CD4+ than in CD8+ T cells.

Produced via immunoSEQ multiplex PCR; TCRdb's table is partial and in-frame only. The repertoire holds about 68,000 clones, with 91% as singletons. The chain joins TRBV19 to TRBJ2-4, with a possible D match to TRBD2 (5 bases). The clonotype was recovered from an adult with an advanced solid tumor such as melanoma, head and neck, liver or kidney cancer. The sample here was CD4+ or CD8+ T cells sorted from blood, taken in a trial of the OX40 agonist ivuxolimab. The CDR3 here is CASSIAGLAKNIQYF. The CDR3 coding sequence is TGTGCCAGTAGTATAGCGGGGTTAGCCAAAAACATTCAGTACTTC.